Each of the 19 T cell receptor beta chains below was sequenced from the same sample in a study of T cell responses to AZD1222 COVID-19 vaccine. Assay used: immunoSEQ multiplex PCR; TCRdb lists only in-frame clones, some missing. The sample lists 150,000 to 200,000 clones, 85% to 95% occurring once. The sample here was peripheral blood, taken on day 0 of AZD1222 vaccination. The source of these receptors is an adult in good health.

For this clone: The sample contains more than one DNA sequence encoding this CDR3. The rearrangement links TRBV3-1 (or the pseudogene TRBV3-2) to TRBJ2-5, with 14 bases that match TRBD2. The CDR3 consists of 16 residues. J was trimmed by 2 bases and V by 1 base; bases with no gene match: 0. Germline loops: CDR1 LGHDT, CDR2 YNNKEL (reference sequence). Written as DNA, the CDR3 is TGTGCCAGCAGCCAAGGACTAGCGGGGGGGCAAGAGACCCAGTACTTC. Translation: CASSQGLAGGQETQYF.

The CDR3 sequence is CASSSGGGELFF. DNA for the CDR3: TGTGCCAGCAGCTCCGGGGGAGGGGAGCTGTTTTTT. V usage is TRBV7-9 and J usage is TRBJ2-2; D possibly corresponds to TRBD2 (6 bases). This CDR3 comprises 12 residues. Trimming removed 4 bases at V and 8 bases at J, with 8 bases between. CDR1 and CDR2 (germline): SEHNR, FQNEAQ (reference sequence).

This rearrangement joins TRBV12-5 to TRBJ1-4; TRBD1 aligns across 7 bases. This CDR3 spans 14 amino acids. Unmatched junction bases numbered 0, after V lost 3 bases and J lost 2 bases. In germline, CDR1 is LGHNT, CDR2 FRNRAP. Here the CDR3 DNA reads TGTGCTAGTGGTTTCAGGGGGACTAATGAAAAACTGTTTTTT. As protein: CASGFRGTNEKLFF. Full variable domain (rest looked up from reference TRBV12-5 and TRBJ1-4): DARVTQTPRHKVTEMGQEVTMRCQPILGHNTVFWYRQTMMQGLELLAYFRNRAPLDDSGMPKDRFSAEMPDATLATLKIQPSEPRDSAVYFCASGFRGTNEKLFFGSGTQLSVL.

J is TRBJ1-1 and V is TRBV5-1; D is unclear. V was pared by 6 bases and J by 0 bases, with 18 bases between. Germline CDR1 reads SGHRS; CDR2 reads YFSETQ. The CDR3 loop spans 16 amino acids. The CDR3 bases are TGCGCCAGCAAGATTTCGGAAAATCGCCTGAACACTGAAGCTTTCTTT. This gives the protein CASKISENRLNTEAFF.

The chain employs TRBV5-1 and TRBJ2-7; TRBD2 matches 13 bases. Germline values: CDR1 SGHRS, CDR2 YFSETQ. This CDR3 comprises 15 residues. The ends lost 3 bases at V and 1 base at J; junction bases unmatched: 1. DNA of the CDR3: TGCGCCAGCAGCTGGACTAGCGGGGGATCCTACGAGCAGTACTTC. Encoded protein: CASSWTSGGSYEQYF.

This clone is a singleton in its sample. This chain uses TRBV3-1 (or the pseudogene TRBV3-2) with TRBJ2-1, with TRBD1 identical over 8 bases. The trim removed 6 bases at V and 9 bases at J, leaving 7 bases unmatched. The CDR3 covers 13 residues. CDR1 is LGHDT, CDR2 YNNKEL, per germline (reference sequence). CDR3 loop: CASSAQGAGEQFF. For the CDR3, the DNA is TGTGCCAGCAGTGCCCAGGGGGCAGGTGAGCAGTTCTTC.

V and J are TRBV12-3 or TRBV12-4 and TRBJ1-6, with D perhaps matching TRBD1 (6 bases). V lost 6 bases and J lost 10, with 13 bases in between. This CDR3 region has 13 residues. Here the CDR3 reads CASRRQVNSPLHF. CDR3 bases: TGTGCCAGCAGAAGACAGGTGAACTCACCCCTCCACTTT.

The CDR3 here is CASSANVRGFWELFF. Here the CDR3 DNA reads TGTGCCAGCAGTGCTAATGTTAGGGGGTTCTGGGAGCTGTTTTTT. The rearrangement uses TRBV2 and TRBJ2-2, with TRBD1 as a possible D gene (6 bases). V was cut by 4 bases and J by 9 bases, with 18 bases left in between. CDR1 is SNHLY, CDR2 FYNNEI, per germline. The CDR3 has 15 amino acids.

The chain recombines TRBV29-1 with TRBJ1-3; no clear D gene. The CDR3 is 14 amino acids. CDR1 is SQVTM, CDR2 ANQGSEA, per germline. V lost 6 bases and J lost 0, with 12 bases in between. CDR3 DNA sequence: TGCAGCGTCCGGGGAGATACCTCTGGAAACACCATATATTTT. Its translation: CSVRGDTSGNTIYF.

V is TRBV7-8 and J is TRBJ1-4; D possibly corresponds to TRBD1 (5 bases). Germline V gives CDR1 SGHVS, CDR2 FQNEAQ. The CDR3 runs 15 residues. Trimming stripped 5 bases from V and 8 bases from J, with 18 bases between. CDR3 in amino acids: CASSPWGDLREKLFF. The CDR3 DNA sequence: TGTGCCAGCAGCCCTTGGGGGGACCTTCGCGAAAAACTGTTTTTT.

V is TRBV3-1 (or the pseudogene TRBV3-2) and J is TRBJ1-2, with D unresolved. Trimming took 1 base from V and 8 from J, leaving 8 bases between them. Germline CDR1 is LGHDT and CDR2 is YNNKEL (reference sequence). The CDR3 runs 12 residues. This chain's CDR3 is CASSQGIAGYTF. The CDR3 coding sequence is TGTGCCAGCAGCCAAGGAATAGCAGGCTACACCTTC.

This rearrangement joins TRBV5-4 to TRBJ2-2; weak D call: TRBD1 (5 bases). V dropped 0 bases and J dropped 6 bases, with 9 bases sitting between them. This CDR3 comprises 14 residues. In germline, CDR1 is SGHNT, CDR2 YYREEE (reference sequence). The CDR3 is CASSLEGWAGELFF. The CDR3 DNA follows: TGTGCCAGCAGCTTGGAGGGGTGGGCCGGGGAGCTGTTTTTT.

This chain connects TRBV7-2 to TRBJ2-1; 9 bases agree with TRBD1. The CDR3 length is 15 residues. Per germline, CDR1 SGHTA and CDR2 FQGNSA. Losses at the gene ends were 5 bases for V and 1 base for J; bases not matched to a gene: 3. DNA for the CDR3: TGTGCCAGCAGCGAGGACAGGGGTTCCTACAATGAGCAGTTCTTC. This codes for CASSEDRGSYNEQFF.

This rearrangement joins TRBV6-5 to TRBJ1-2, with TRBD1 identical over 8 bases. The CDR3 runs to 14 residues. The germline V gene has CDR1 MNHEY and CDR2 SVGAGI. Germline trimming cut 2 bases from V and 8 bases from J; bases unmatched to any gene: 7. The CDR3 DNA sequence: TGTGCCAGCAGTTACGGGGGACAGGTCATGGGCTACACCTTC. Translated: CASSYGGQVMGYTF.

This clone was seen only a few times. The chain joins TRBV20-1 to TRBJ2-1; D remains unclear. This CDR3 spans 15 amino acids. The V and J ends lost 3 bases and 0 bases respectively, with 12 bases between them. Looked up from germline, CDR1 is DFQATT and CDR2 is SNEGSKA (reference sequence). The CDR3 region has the DNA TGCAGTGCTAGTTTGGCGCTTAGCTCCTACAATGAGCAGTTCTTC. Residues: CSASLALSSYNEQFF.

The chain joins TRBV3-1 (or the pseudogene TRBV3-2) to TRBJ2-6; D tentatively fits TRBD1 or TRBD2 (5 bases each). Germline assignment: CDR1 LGHDT and CDR2 YNNKEL (reference sequence). Trimming removed 1 base from V and 9 bases from J, with 7 bases in between. The CDR3 spans 13 residues. In nucleotides, the CDR3 is TGTGCCAGCAGCCAAGGGGGGTACAACGTCCTGACTTTC. Translation gives CASSQGGYNVLTF.

CDR3 protein: CASSGGKTGRDIFMNTEAFF. The CDR3 nucleotides are TGTGCCAGCAGTGGGGGGAAAACGGGGCGCGACATCTTTATGAACACTGAAGCTTTCTTT. The J gene is TRBJ1-1, the V gene TRBV6-1, with D possibly matching TRBD1 (5 bases). CDR3 length: 20 amino acids. Deletions cut 4 bases from V and 0 bases from J, with 27 bases between. Germline CDR1 is MNHNS and CDR2 is SASEGT.

The chain joins TRBV18 to TRBJ1-2; 12 nucleotides align to TRBD1. The ends lost 2 bases at V and 3 bases at J; junction bases unmatched: 1. This CDR3 region has 15 residues. The germline V gene has CDR1 KGHSH and CDR2 LQKENI. The CDR3 DNA follows: TGTGCCAGCTCACCAGGGACAGGGGGCGACTATGGCTACACCTTC. This codes for CASSPGTGGDYGYTF.

The chain couples TRBV28 to TRBJ1-5; D is unclear. Trimming removed 2 bases at V and 9 bases at J, with 17 bases between. The CDR3 spans 15 residues. Germline V gives CDR1 MDHEN, CDR2 SYDVKM. The CDR3 coding sequence is TGTGCCAGCAGTTTAGAGGGAGCTGTAGGTGTGCCCCAGCATTTT. Translating it yields CASSLEGAVGVPQHF.